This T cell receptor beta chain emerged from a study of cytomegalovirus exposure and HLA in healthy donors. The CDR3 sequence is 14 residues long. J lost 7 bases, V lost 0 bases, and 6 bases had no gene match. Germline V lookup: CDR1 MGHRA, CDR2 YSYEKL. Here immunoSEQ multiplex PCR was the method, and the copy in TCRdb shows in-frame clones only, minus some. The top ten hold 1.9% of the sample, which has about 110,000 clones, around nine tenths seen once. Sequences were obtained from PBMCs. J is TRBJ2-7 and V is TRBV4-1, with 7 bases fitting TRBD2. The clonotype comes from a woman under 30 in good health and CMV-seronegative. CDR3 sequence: CASSQEGGVLEQYF. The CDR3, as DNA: TGCGCCAGCAGCCAAGAGGGAGGGGTGTTAGAGCAGTACTTC.